The 20 T cell receptor beta chains below all came from one sample that was sequenced in a study of human T cells and chemical hapten exposure. As for time point: pre-sensitization, week 0. The sample's treatment: therapeutic diphenylcyclopropenone sensitization with weekly scalp DPC. In TCRdb, the RACE reads were re-called with MiXCR into one record per CDR3 protein. The sample lists 65,000 to 90,000 distinct CDR3 sequences, 12% to 15% seen once, with 3.5% to 6% in the top ten. The sample consisted of whole blood, taken in connection with sensitization to the hapten diphenylcyclopropenone (DPC). The receptor source for this set is a woman aged 45-65 years with alopecia areata. Some clones in this sample may be carry-over from other donors' samples.

The rearrangement uses TRBV20-1 and TRBJ2-7; D gene unclear. V dropped 4 bases and J dropped 3 bases, with 10 bases sitting between them. Germline V CDR1 and CDR2: DFQATT, SNEGSKA (reference sequence). CDR3 size: 12 residues. The CDR3: CSATPSNYEQYF. The CDR3 nucleotides read TGCAGTGCTACCCCTAGTAACTACGAGCAGTACTTC.

The chain uses TRBV11-2 and TRBJ1-1; D gene uncertain. The CDR3 runs to 17 residues. Germline CDR1 is SGHAT and CDR2 is FQNNGV. Trimming cost V 2 bases and J 0 bases, with 16 bases left between them. The DNA of the CDR3 is TGTGCCAGCAGCTTAAGATCGGAGTCAGCCTTGAACACTGAAGCTTTCTTT. Translated, it gives CASSLRSESALNTEAFF.

In its sample, this clonotype was seen a few times. The chain recombines TRBV5-5 with TRBJ2-1; 8 positions agree with TRBD1. Unmatched junction bases numbered 1, after V lost 0 bases and J lost 2 bases. Looked up from germline, CDR1 is SGHKS and CDR2 is YYEKEE (reference sequence). The CDR3 runs 15 residues. In DNA, the CDR3 is TGTGCCAGCAGCTTGGGACAGGGGCCCTACAATGAGCAGTTCTTC. Translation gives CASSLGQGPYNEQFF.

V gene TRBV3-1 combines with J gene TRBJ1-1; D is undetermined. CDR1 and CDR2 (germline): LGHDT, YNNKEL (reference sequence). V gave up 1 base and J gave up 1 base, with 7 bases separating them. The CDR3 is 14 amino acids. CDR3 loop: CASSQGHRNTEAFF. In DNA, the CDR3 is TGTGCCAGCAGCCAAGGACATCGGAACACTGAAGCTTTCTTT.

The chain employs TRBV29-1 and TRBJ2-1; 12 nucleotides match TRBD2. The CDR3 spans 16 residues. V shed 3 bases, J shed 7 bases, and the junction held 10 bases outside the gene matches. Germline assignment: CDR1 SQVTM and CDR2 ANQGSEA. The CDR3 loop reads CSVDYPTGLAGNEQFF. The CDR3 DNA reads as TGCAGCGTTGACTATCCTACCGGACTAGCGGGAAATGAGCAGTTCTTC.

This clonotype was detected a few times. The CDR3 DNA reads TGTGCCAGCAGTGACTCGGGAAGAGGGGTGGATCAGCCCCAGCATTTT. Translation gives CASSDSGRGVDQPQHF. The chain uses TRBV25-1 and TRBJ1-5; D possibly corresponds to TRBD1 (5 bases). CDR3 length: 16 residues. Germline assignment: CDR1 MGHDK and CDR2 SYGVNS. The ends were cut back, 3 bases at V and 5 bases at J, with 17 bases in the middle.

The chain carries TRBV7-2 and TRBJ2-2; 11 positions agree with TRBD2. Germline loops: CDR1 SGHTA, CDR2 FQGNSA. CDR3 size: 17 residues. J was trimmed by 1 base and V by 4 bases; bases with no gene match: 5. The CDR3 loop reads CASSSSSGRMNTGELFF. The CDR3 DNA is TGTGCCAGCAGCTCATCTAGCGGGAGGATGAACACCGGGGAGCTGTTTTTT.

The V call is TRBV12-3 or TRBV12-4, the J call TRBJ1-6, with a tentative D call TRBD1 (5 bases). CDR3 length equals 12 residues. Trimming left V 5 bases short and J 14 bases short, with 13 bases between. CDR3 region: CASSSQGFALHF. Here the CDR3 DNA reads TGTGCCAGCAGTAGTCAGGGCTTCGCCCTCCACTTT.

This clonotype appeared a few times. CDR3 sequence: CATSDSGWGTEAFF. Written as DNA, the CDR3 is TGTGCCACCAGTGATTCAGGGTGGGGCACTGAAGCTTTCTTT. V usage is TRBV24-1 and J usage is TRBJ1-1; TRBD1 might be the D (5 bases). Germline values: CDR1 KGHDR, CDR2 SFDVKD. Trimming removed 2 bases from V and 4 bases from J, with 10 bases in between. CDR3 length equals 14 residues.

A few counts support this clonotype. This rearrangement joins TRBV2 to TRBJ2-1, with 7 bases lining up with TRBD1. Germline CDR1 reads SNHLY; CDR2 reads FYNNEI. CDR3 length: 15 residues. V shed 4 bases and J 4 bases; nucleotides not matched to a gene: 7. CDR3 loop: CASSGPGQLYNEQFF. The DNA for the CDR3 is TGTGCCAGCAGTGGACCGGGACAGCTATACAATGAGCAGTTCTTC.

This clonotype was counted many times. This chain connects TRBV6-5 to TRBJ1-1, with TRBD1 matching over 8 bases. Germline lookup yields CDR1 MNHEY and CDR2 SVGAGI. V lost 3 bases and J lost 0; bases outside the gene matches: 3. The CDR3 consists of 15 residues. In DNA form, the CDR3 reads TGTGCCAGCAGTTATGAGACAGGGGTGAACACTGAAGCTTTCTTT. Protein sequence: CASSYETGVNTEAFF.

This clonotype was observed many times. This chain joins TRBV2 and TRBJ1-1, with D maybe TRBD1 (6 bases). Per the germline V gene, CDR1 is SNHLY and CDR2 is FYNNEI. With 7 bases removed from V and 5 bases from J, the gap between germline ends came to 17 bases. The CDR3 has 14 amino acids. CDR3: CASTKGGSVTEAFF. In nucleotides, the CDR3 is TGTGCCAGCACTAAGGGGGGCAGCGTGACTGAAGCTTTCTTT. Looking up the rest from reference TRBV2 and TRBJ1-1 gives the full variable domain: EPEVTQTPSHQVTQMGQEVILRCVPISNHLYFYWYRQILGQKVEFLVSFYNNEISEKSEIFDDQFSVERPDGSNFTLKIRSTKLEDSAMYFCASTKGGSVTEAFFGQGTRLTVV.

This clonotype has just a few counts. V is TRBV6-5 and J is TRBJ2-7; D possibly matches TRBD1 or TRBD2 (5 bases each). V was pared by 2 bases and J by 4 bases, with 15 bases between. This CDR3 region has 15 residues. CDR1 and CDR2 from the germline V gene are MNHEY and SVGAGI. CDR3 sequence: CASSYVSGTRYEQYF. The CDR3 DNA reads as TGTGCCAGCAGTTACGTTTCTGGGACGAGATACGAGCAGTACTTC.

This clonotype occurred a few times. The chain is built from TRBV7-2 and TRBJ2-2; 8 positions match TRBD2. The trim removed 4 bases at V and 7 bases at J, leaving 8 bases unmatched. From germline, CDR1 is SGHTA and CDR2 FQGNSA. CDR3 length equals 15 residues. The CDR3 here is CASSSLAVRGGELFF. In DNA, the CDR3 is TGTGCCAGCAGCTCACTAGCGGTTAGGGGCGGGGAGCTGTTTTTT.

This clonotype has just a few counts. The rearrangement joins TRBV7-2 to TRBJ2-1, with 8 positions matching TRBD2. CDR3 length equals 15 residues. Germline CDR1 is SGHTA and CDR2 is FQGNSA. Losses at the gene ends were 5 bases for V and 7 bases for J; bases not matched to a gene: 10. The CDR3 nucleotides are TGTGCCAGCAGCCCCTCCTTAGCGGGAAGGAATGAGCAGTTCTTC. Its protein is CASSPSLAGRNEQFF.

The rearrangement links TRBV4-3 to TRBJ1-4; no firm D call. The germline CDR1 and CDR2 sequences are LGHNA and YSLEER. V was pared by 3 bases and J by 5 bases, with 10 bases between. The CDR3 sequence is 14 residues long. CDR3 nucleotides: TGCGCCAGCAGCCAGCAGCGGACGAATGAAAAACTGTTTTTT. This gives the protein CASSQQRTNEKLFF.

This clonotype was picked up a small number of times. The chain carries TRBV7-2 and TRBJ2-3; D gene unclear. V lost 1 base to trimming and J lost 4 bases, with 12 bases between them. Germline CDR1 reads SGHTA; CDR2 reads FQGNSA. This CDR3 region has 15 residues. The CDR3, as DNA: TGTGCCAGCAGCTTAGAAAGTGGGTTTCCAGATACGCAGTATTTT. Encoded protein: CASSLESGFPDTQYF.

V usage is TRBV5-1 and J usage is TRBJ2-2; no firm D call. V was pared by 3 bases and J by 3 bases, with 12 bases between. Germline V gives CDR1 SGHRS, CDR2 YFSETQ. CDR3 length: 15 amino acids. The CDR3 loop reads CASSSTNTDTGELFF. The CDR3 DNA sequence: TGCGCCAGCAGCTCAACGAATACGGACACCGGGGAGCTGTTTTTT.

This clonotype was detected a few times. V gene TRBV6-5 combines with J gene TRBJ2-2; 10 nucleotides match TRBD2. The CDR3 covers 16 residues. J lost 5 bases, V lost 6 bases, and 9 bases had no gene match. From germline, CDR1 is MNHEY and CDR2 SVGAGI. CDR3 bases: TGTGCCAGCAGGGCCCAAGGGACTAGCGTTACCGGGGAGCTGTTTTTT. As protein: CASRAQGTSVTGELFF.

This clonotype was seen more than once but under ten times. The V call is TRBV5-1, the J call TRBJ1-5, with a weak D call TRBD1 (5 bases). Germline CDR1 reads SGHRS; CDR2 reads YFSETQ. The CDR3 extends over 15 amino acids. Trimming cost V 4 bases and J 5 bases, with 16 bases left between them. The CDR3 DNA sequence: TGCGCCAGCAGCCTCCAGGGTGCTGTAGATCAGCCCCAGCATTTT. Protein product: CASSLQGAVDQPQHF.